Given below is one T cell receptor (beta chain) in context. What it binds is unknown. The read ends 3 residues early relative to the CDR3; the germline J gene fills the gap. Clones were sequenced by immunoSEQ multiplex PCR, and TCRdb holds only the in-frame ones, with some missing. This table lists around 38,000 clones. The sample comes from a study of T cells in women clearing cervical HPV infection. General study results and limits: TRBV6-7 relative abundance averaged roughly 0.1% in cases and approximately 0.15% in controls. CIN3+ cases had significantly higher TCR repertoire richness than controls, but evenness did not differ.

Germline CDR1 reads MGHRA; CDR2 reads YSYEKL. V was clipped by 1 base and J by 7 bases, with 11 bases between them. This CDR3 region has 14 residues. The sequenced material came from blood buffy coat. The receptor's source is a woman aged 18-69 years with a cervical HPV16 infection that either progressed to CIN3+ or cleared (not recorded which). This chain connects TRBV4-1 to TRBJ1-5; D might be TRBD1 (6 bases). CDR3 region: CASSQVGGAQPQHF. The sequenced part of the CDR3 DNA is TGCGCCAGCAGCCAAGTGGGGGGGGCCCAGCCC.